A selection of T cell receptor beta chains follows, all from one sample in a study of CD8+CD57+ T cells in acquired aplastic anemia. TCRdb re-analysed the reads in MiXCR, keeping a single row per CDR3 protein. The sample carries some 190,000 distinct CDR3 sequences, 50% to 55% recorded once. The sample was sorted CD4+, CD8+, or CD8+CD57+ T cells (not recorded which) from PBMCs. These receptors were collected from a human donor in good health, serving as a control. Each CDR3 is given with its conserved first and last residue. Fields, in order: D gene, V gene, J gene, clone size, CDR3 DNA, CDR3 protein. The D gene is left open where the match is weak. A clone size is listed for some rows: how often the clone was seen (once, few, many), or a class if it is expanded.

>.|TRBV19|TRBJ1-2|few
TGTGCCAGTCATATTGCCGGGGCTGCTAAAATGCGGTACACCTTC
CASHIAGAAKMRYTF
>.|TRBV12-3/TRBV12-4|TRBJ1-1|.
TGTGCCAGTAGATATTCCCTGAAGGGCGGTGAAGCTTTCTTT
CASRYSLKGGEAFF
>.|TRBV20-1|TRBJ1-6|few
TGCAGTGCTAGGGATCAGGGTCGTGATTCACCCCTCCACTTT
CSARDQGRDSPLHF
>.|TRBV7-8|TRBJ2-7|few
TGTGCCAGCAGCCCCGAGGGATACGAGCAGTACTTC
CASSPEGYEQYF
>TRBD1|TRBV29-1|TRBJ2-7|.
TGCAGCGTTGGGGACAGGTTCTACGAGCAGTACTTC
CSVGDRFYEQYF
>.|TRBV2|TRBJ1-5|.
TGTGCCAGCAGAGGGAATTCACAGCCGGGTCAGCCCCAGCATTTT
CASRGNSQPGQPQHF
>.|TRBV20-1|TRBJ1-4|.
TGCAGTGCTGAAGGGACAACTAATGAAAAACTGTTTTTT
CSAEGTTNEKLFF
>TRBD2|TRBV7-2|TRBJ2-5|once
TGTGCCAGCAGCGCGATAGCGGGGGGATCAGAGACCCTGTGCTTC
CASSAIAGGSETLCF
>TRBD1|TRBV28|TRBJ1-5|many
TGTGCCAGCAGTTTACTGGGGACAGGGGGCATCAATCAGCCCCAGCATTTT
CASSLLGTGGINQPQHF
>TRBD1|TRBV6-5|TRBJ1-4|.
TGTGCCAGCAGTTATCAGGGGGCGCCCGGGAATAAAAAACTGTTTTTT
CASSYQGAPGNKKLFF
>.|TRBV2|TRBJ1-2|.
TGTGCCAGCACGCCGGGAGTTATGCGTGGCTACACCTTC
CASTPGVMRGYTF
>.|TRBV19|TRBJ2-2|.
TGTGCCAGTAGTATCGGGTCGGGAACCGGGGAGCTGTTTTTT
CASSIGSGTGELFF
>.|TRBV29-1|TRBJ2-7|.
TGCAGCGTTCGAACAGGGAATTACGAGCAGTACTTC
CSVRTGNYEQYF
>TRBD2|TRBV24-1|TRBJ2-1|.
TGTGCCACTGATACGGGGACTAGCGGGGGGGCCTATGAGCAGTTCTTC
CATDTGTSGGAYEQFF
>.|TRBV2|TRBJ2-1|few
TGTGCCAGCGAGGGGGATAGCTCCTACAATGAGCAGTTCTTC
CASEGDSSYNEQFF
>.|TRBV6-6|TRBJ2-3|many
TGTGCCAGCAGACGGGGCAGGGGAACAGATACGCAGTATTTT
CASRRGRGTDTQYF
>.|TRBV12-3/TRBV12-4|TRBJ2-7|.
TGTGCCAGCAGTCCCAGGGGTTACGAGCAGTACTTC
CASSPRGYEQYF
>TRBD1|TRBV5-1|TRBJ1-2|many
TGCGCCAGCAGCAACCGACAGGGTGGCTACACCTTC
CASSNRQGGYTF
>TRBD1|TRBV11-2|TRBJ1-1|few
TGTGCCAGCAGCACACAGGGGGGAAGGACTGAAGCTTTCTTT
CASSTQGGRTEAFF
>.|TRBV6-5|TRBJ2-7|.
TGTGCCAGCAGCCAAGCCCAGGGCCCCTACGAGCAGTACTTC
CASSQAQGPYEQYF
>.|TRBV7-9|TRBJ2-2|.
TGTGCCAGCAGCTTGAGGGACCTAGGGGTTACAACCGGGGAGCTGTTTTTT
CASSLRDLGVTTGELFF
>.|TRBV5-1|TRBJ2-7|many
TGCGCCAGCAGCTTTAACCCCGGGGGCGCCTACGAGCAGTACTTC
CASSFNPGGAYEQYF
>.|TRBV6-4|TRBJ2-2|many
TGTGCCAGCAGGCAGGGGCCCTACACCGGGGAGCTGTTTTTT
CASRQGPYTGELFF
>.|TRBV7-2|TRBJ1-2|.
TGTGCCAGCATCACACAGGGTAGCGGCTACACCTTC
CASITQGSGYTF
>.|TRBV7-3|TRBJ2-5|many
TGTGCCAGCAGCTCCAAGGGCCCTACGGGGGGCGGTGAGACCCAGTGCTTC
CASSSKGPTGGGETQCF
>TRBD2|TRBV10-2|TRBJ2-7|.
TGCGCCAGCAGTGCTGTCGATAGCGGGAGTCGTACCTTC
CASSAVDSGSRTF
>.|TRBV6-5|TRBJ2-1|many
TGTGCCATCACCTCCCGGACCCCCTACAATGAGCAGTTCTTC
CAITSRTPYNEQFF
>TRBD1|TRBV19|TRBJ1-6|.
TGTGCCAGTAGTATGGGAACAGGGGGTTCCCTCCACTTT
CASSMGTGGSLHF
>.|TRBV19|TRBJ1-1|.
TGTGCCAGTAGATCTAGCGGGGGTTACACTGAAGCTTCCTTT
CASRSSGGYTEASF
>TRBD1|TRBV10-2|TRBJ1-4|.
TGCGCCAGCAACGCCGGGACAGGGGGAAAAGAAAAACTGTTTTTT
CASNAGTGGKEKLFF
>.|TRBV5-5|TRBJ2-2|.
TGTGCCAGCAGCCGGGAGGGGGAGCTGTTTTTT
CASSREGELFF
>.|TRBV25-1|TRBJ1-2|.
TGTGCCAGCAGTGATTTGAGCCAAGGGGTCTATGGCTACACCTTC
CASSDLSQGVYGYTF
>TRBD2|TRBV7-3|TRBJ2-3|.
TGTGCCAGCAGCTCATACAGCGGGGGGCGGCTGGCAGATACGCAGTATTTT
CASSSYSGGRLADTQYF
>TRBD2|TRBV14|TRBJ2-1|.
TGTGCCAGCAGCGTCATGGGACGGGGCGAGCGGGAGGGCCTCTATGAGCAGTTCTTC
CASSVMGRGEREGLYEQFF
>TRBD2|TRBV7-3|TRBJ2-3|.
TGTGCCAGCAGCTCCAGCGGGGAGAACACAGATACGCAGTATTTT
CASSSSGENTDTQYF
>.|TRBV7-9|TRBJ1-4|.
TGTGCCAGCAGCCGGGCAGGGGCAACTAATGAAAAACTGTTTTTT
CASSRAGATNEKLFF
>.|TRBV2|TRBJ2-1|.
TGTGCCGGCCTGACAGGGACTTACAATGAGCAGTTCTTC
CAGLTGTYNEQFF
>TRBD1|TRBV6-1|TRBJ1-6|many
TGTGCCAGCCTGTGGGGACAGGGGACTTCACCCCTCCACTTT
CASLWGQGTSPLHF
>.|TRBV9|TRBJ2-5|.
TGTGCCAGCGCCTGGGGAGAGACCCAGTACTTC
CASAWGETQYF
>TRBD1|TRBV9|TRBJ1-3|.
TGTGCCAGCAGCCTAGGGACGGGACAGCTAAACACCATATATTTT
CASSLGTGQLNTIYF
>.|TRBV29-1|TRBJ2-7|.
TGCAGCGTTTTCAGGCCCGATTTTTCCTACGAGCAGTACTTC
CSVFRPDFSYEQYF
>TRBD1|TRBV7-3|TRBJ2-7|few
TGTGCCAGCAGCCCGGACAGGGGGTACGAGCAGTACTTC
CASSPDRGYEQYF
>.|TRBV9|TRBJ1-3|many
TGTGCCAGCAGCGCCGGACAGGGAAACACCATATATTTT
CASSAGQGNTIYF
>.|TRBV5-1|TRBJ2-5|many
TGCGCCAGCAGCTTGGTGGGCACTGGGGCCCAAGAGACCCAGTACTTC
CASSLVGTGAQETQYF
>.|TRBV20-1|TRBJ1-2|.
TGCAGTGCTACCAACCCACAGGGATATGGCTACACCTTC
CSATNPQGYGYTF
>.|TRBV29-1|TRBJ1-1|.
TGCAGCGTCACCGAGATCGCTGAAGCTTTCTTT
CSVTEIAEAFF
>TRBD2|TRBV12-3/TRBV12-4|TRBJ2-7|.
TGTGCCAGCAGTCCCTCCAAAGGGGCGGGGGGATCCTACGAGCAGTACTTC
CASSPSKGAGGSYEQYF
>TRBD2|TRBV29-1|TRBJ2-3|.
TGCAGCGTCCGGACTAGCGGCCTTGTCACAGATACGCAGTATTTT
CSVRTSGLVTDTQYF
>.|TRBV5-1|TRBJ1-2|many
TGTGCCAGCAGTTTAGGACAGAACTATGGCTACACCTTC
CASSLGQNYGYTF
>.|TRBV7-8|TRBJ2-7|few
TGTGCCAGCAGCGTCGGAGTGAACTCCTACGAGCAGTACTTC
CASSVGVNSYEQYF
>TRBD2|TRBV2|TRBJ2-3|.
TGTGCCAGCAGCACCCTGGGACTAGCGGGGGACACAGATACGCAGTATTTT
CASSTLGLAGDTDTQYF
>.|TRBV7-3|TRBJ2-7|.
TGTGCCAGCAGCCAAGATCGGGGTTACTCCTACGAGCAGTACTTC
CASSQDRGYSYEQYF
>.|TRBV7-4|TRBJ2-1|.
TGTGCCAGCAGCTTCCGTGATGAGCAGTTCTTC
CASSFRDEQFF
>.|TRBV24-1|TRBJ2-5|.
TGTGCCACCGGTGAGGGTATGGTCCAGTACTTC
CATGEGMVQYF